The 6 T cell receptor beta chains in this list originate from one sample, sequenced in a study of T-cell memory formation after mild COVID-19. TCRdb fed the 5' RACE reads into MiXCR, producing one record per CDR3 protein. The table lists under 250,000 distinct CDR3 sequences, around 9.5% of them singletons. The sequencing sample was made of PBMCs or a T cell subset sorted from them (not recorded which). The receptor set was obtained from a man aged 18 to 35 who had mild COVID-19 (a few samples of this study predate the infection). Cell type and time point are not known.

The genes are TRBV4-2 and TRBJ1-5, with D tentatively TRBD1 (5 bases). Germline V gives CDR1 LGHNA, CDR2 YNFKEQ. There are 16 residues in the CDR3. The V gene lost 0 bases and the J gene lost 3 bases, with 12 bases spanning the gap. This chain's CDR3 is CASSQEGPMANQPQHF. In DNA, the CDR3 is TGTGCCAGCAGCCAAGAGGGGCCAATGGCCAATCAGCCCCAGCATTTT.

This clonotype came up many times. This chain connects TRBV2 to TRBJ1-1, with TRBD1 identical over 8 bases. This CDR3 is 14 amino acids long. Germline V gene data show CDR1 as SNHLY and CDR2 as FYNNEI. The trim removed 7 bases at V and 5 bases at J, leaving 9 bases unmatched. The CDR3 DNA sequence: TGTGCCAGCATGCCCGCAGGGGGCTGGACTGAAGCTTTCTTT. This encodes CASMPAGGWTEAFF.

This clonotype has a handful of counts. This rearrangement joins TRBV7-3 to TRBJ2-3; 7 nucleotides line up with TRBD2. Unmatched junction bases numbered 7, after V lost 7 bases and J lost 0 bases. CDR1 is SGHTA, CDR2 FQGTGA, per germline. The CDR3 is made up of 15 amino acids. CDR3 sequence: CASKSSGASTDTQYF. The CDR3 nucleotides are TGTGCCAGCAAATCTAGCGGAGCTAGCACAGATACGCAGTATTTT.

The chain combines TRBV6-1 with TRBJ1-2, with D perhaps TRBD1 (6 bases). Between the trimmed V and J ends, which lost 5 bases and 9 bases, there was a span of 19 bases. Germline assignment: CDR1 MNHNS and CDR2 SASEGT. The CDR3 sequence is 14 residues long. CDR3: CASSPRGTPWSYTF. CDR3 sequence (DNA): TGTGCCAGCAGTCCTAGGGGGACCCCTTGGAGCTACACCTTC.

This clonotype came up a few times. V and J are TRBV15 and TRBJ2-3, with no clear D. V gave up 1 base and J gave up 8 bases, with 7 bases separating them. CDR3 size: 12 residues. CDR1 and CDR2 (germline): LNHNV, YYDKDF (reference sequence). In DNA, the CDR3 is TGTGCCACCAGCAGAGCTGTGGGTACGCAGTATTTT. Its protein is CATSRAVGTQYF.

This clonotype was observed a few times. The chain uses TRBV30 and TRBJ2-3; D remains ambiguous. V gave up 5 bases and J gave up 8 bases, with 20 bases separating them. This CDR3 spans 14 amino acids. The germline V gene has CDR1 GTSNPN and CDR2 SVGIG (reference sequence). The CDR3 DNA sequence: TGTGCCTGGTTAGGACCAGGTGTCCCCCGTACGCAGTATTTT. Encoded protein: CAWLGPGVPRTQYF.